This TCR beta chain was documented in a study of blood T cell repertoires in COVID-19. Study-level information: COVID-19 samples collected from the United States, Italy and Spain covered acute and convalescent phases. PBMCs, B-cell-depleted T cells, or T cells were the source of the cDNA or gDNA that made up the material.

V was pared by 5 bases and J by 1 base, with 13 bases between. The CDR3 contains 15 residues. CDR1 and CDR2 from the germline V gene are SGHTA and FQGTGA. Original analysis: Nucleated cell number was recorded as an estimate derived from reference gene primer amplification. TCRdb's copy holds only in-frame clones and misses some; the assay was immunoSEQ multiplex PCR. V and J calls and clone size follow that table, whereas D and trimming were derived from the DNA. The repertoire holds approximately 180,000 clones, with under 85% as singletons. This TCR came from a woman of 80 years or more with acute or convalescent COVID-19. This chain joins TRBV7-3 and TRBJ2-3; TRBD2 is a possible D gene (6 bases). Sequencing was performed on peripheral blood. CDR3 sequence: CASSPTGDRTDTQYF. In DNA form, the CDR3 reads TGTGCCAGCAGCCCCACGGGGGACCGCACAGATACGCAGTATTTT.